In this sample, the clone carrying this TCR beta chain is medium-sized (0.01 to 0.1%). The J segment lost 8 bases and the V segment lost 5 bases, leaving 14 bases of the junction unmatched. In germline, CDR1 is SEHNR, CDR2 FQNEAQ (reference sequence). CDR3 size: 15 residues. The record originates from a study of blood T cell repertoires in COVID-19. About the study: Samples taken during acute and convalescent COVID-19 were collected in the United States, Italy and Spain. From T cells, B-cell-depleted T cells, or PBMCs came the material, which was cDNA or gDNA.

Per the study methods: Estimates of nucleated cell counts were drawn from the amplification of reference gene primers. Some clones are missing from TCRdb's copy, which holds only in-frame ones; the method was immunoSEQ multiplex PCR. D and trimming come from the DNA, and the V and J calls and clone size come from that table. This table holds 95,000 to 150,000 clones, about 80% found once. V is TRBV7-9 and J is TRBJ1-1; 7 nucleotides line up with TRBD1. Sequencing was done on a sample of peripheral blood. The sequence derives from a woman of 80 years or more with acute or convalescent COVID-19. This CDR3 is CASSPFFFGQAEAFF. The CDR3 nucleotides are TGTGCCAGCAGCCCATTCTTTTTTGGACAGGCGGAAGCTTTCTTT.